In its sample, the clone carrying this TCR beta chain was seen many times. Its antigen is unknown. This entry comes from a study of metastatic and nonmetastatic thyroid tumors. The wider study: The study looked at repertoires side by side in blood and in tumor or nodule tissue from malignant and benign thyroid patients. Study-wide findings and caveats: In both blood and tumor samples, TCR beta diversity was reported significantly higher for malignant than benign nodules.

In the source study's methods: CDR3 was compared across clinicopathological groups, and the resulting differences were used to build a distant-metastasis classifier for papillary thyroid cancer. TCRdb reprocessed the PCR reads via MiXCR. The authors' filters were not applied to this entry. The data contain around 31,000 clones, 20% to 25% of them singletons. Ahead of thyroid surgery, no patient had received treatment of any kind. Sequenced material: tumor tissue. This TCR came from a male donor with papillary thyroid cancer or a benign thyroid nodule (not recorded which). Some clones in this sample may be carry-over from other donors' samples.

This chain's CDR3 is CASSTTAFGANVLTF. The DNA of the CDR3 is TGTGCCAGTAGTACCACAGCTTTTGGGGCCAACGTCCTGACTTTC. The chain uses TRBV19 and TRBJ2-6; D is unresolved. V lost 4 bases to trimming and J lost 3 bases, with 10 bases between them. The CDR3 covers 15 residues. CDR1 LNHDA and CDR2 SQIVND come from the germline V gene (reference sequence).